This T cell receptor (beta chain) was sequenced during a study of shared clonotypes between healthy human individuals. Study at large: A couple of women and a few men aged 18 to 49 made up the donors.

Overall study findings and caveats: Sampling included only blood; tissue repertoires likely differ. Clonotypes which were not shared had lower generation probabilities than clonotypes that all four donors shared.

Details on this clone: The target antigen is unknown.

The repertoire was sequenced with immunoSEQ multiplex PCR; TCRdb's copy has only in-frame clones and lacks some. The sample includes more than 1,200,000 clones, 98% of them seen just once. Trimming cost V 1 base and J 8 bases, with 18 bases left between them. Germline-derived CDR1 and CDR2 are LNHNV and YYDKDF (reference sequence). The CDR3 loop spans 16 amino acids. Investigators divided CD4+ cells into CD45RA+ naive and CD45RA-negative memory subsets. The source is a man under 40 in good health. The sequencing input was naive CD4+ T cells sorted from blood. The subset is: CD45RA+ positively selected. The chain employs TRBV15 and TRBJ2-1; D is undetermined. CDR3 bases: TGTGCCACCAGCAGAGGATGGGCCCTCGACAACCATGAGCAGTTCTTC. It translates to CATSRGWALDNHEQFF.